What follows are 25 T cell receptor beta chains derived from one specimen sequenced in a study of PD-1 blockade in classical Hodgkin lymphoma. Time point of the sample: cycle 4 day 1 (C4D1), after 6 weeks of nivolumab. Each patient relapsed following autologous stem cell transplantation, and prior brentuximab vedotin exposure differed. Here immunoSEQ multiplex PCR was the method, and the copy in TCRdb shows in-frame clones only, minus some. Among some 52,000 clones listed, around nine tenths were seen once. Specimen: peripheral blood mononuclear cells (PBMCs), collected before the fourth cycle of nivolumab. These receptors were obtained from a human donor with classical Hodgkin lymphoma.

This chain joins TRBV7-9 and TRBJ2-5; 9 bases map to TRBD1. This CDR3 is 15 amino acids long. Per germline, CDR1 SEHNR and CDR2 FQNEAQ (reference sequence). J gave up 2 bases and V 3 bases, and 4 bases lay outside the gene matches. The CDR3 DNA reads TGTGCCAGCAGCTTGAGACAGGGGGAACAAGAGACCCAGTACTTC. The encoded protein is CASSLRQGEQETQYF. The full variable domain, completed using reference TRBV7-9 and TRBJ2-5, is DTGVSQNPRHKITKRGQNVTFRCDPISEHNRLYWYRQTLGQGPEFLTYFQNEAQLEKSRLLSDRFSAERPKGSFSTLEIQRTEQGDSAMYLCASSLRQGEQETQYFGPGTRLLVL.

J is TRBJ1-6 and V is TRBV18; 9 bases agree with TRBD1. The CDR3 length is 13 residues. The germline gives CDR1 KGHSH, CDR2 LQKENI. V lost 10 bases, J lost 10 bases, and 8 bases stayed unmatched. This CDR3 is CATSGQGDSPLHF. CDR3 nucleotides: TGTGCCACCTCGGGACAGGGTGACTCACCCCTCCACTTT.

The chain employs TRBV10-1 and TRBJ2-1; 16 bases line up with TRBD2. Losses at the gene ends were 6 bases for V and 1 base for J; bases not matched to a gene: 12. The CDR3 spans 20 residues. Germline CDR1 WNHNN, CDR2 SYGVQD (reference sequence). CDR3 sequence (DNA): TGCGCCAGCAGGGACCCTGGGACTAGCGGGGGGGTGAGGTCCTACAATGAGCAGTTCTTC. Translated, it gives CASRDPGTSGGVRSYNEQFF.

The chain is built from TRBV4-1 and TRBJ2-1; 14 positions agree with TRBD2. The V and J ends lost 6 bases and 5 bases, in that order; junction bases with no gene match: 6. The germline V gene encodes CDR1 MGHRA and CDR2 YSYEKL. This CDR3 has 16 amino acids. Here the CDR3 reads CASRAATSGGDNEQFF. The CDR3 DNA is TGCGCCAGCAGAGCCGCGACTAGCGGGGGGGACAATGAGCAGTTCTTC.

The gene calls are TRBV15 and TRBJ2-7; 7 bases align to TRBD1. Germline CDR1 reads LNHNV; CDR2 reads YYDKDF (reference sequence). The CDR3 consists of 16 residues. V shed 0 bases and J 5 bases; nucleotides not matched to a gene: 10. CDR3 in amino acids: CATSRDPGTAFDEQYF. DNA of the CDR3: TGTGCCACCAGCAGAGATCCCGGGACAGCCTTTGACGAGCAGTACTTC.

This chain uses TRBV7-2 with TRBJ1-2; maybe TRBD1 (5 bases). The CDR3 has 14 amino acids. V dropped 4 bases and J dropped 4 bases, with 13 bases sitting between them. Germline CDR1 SGHTA, CDR2 FQGNSA. CDR3 sequence reads: CASSSYGGGYGYTF. Written as DNA, the CDR3 is TGTGCCAGCAGCTCCTATGGGGGGGGCTATGGCTACACCTTC. Looking up the rest from reference TRBV7-2 and TRBJ1-2 gives the full variable domain: GAGVSQSPSNKVTEKGKDVELRCDPISGHTALYWYRQSLGQGLEFLIYFQGNSAPDKSGLPSDRFSAERTGGSVSTLTIQRTQQEDSAVYLCASSSYGGGYGYTFGSGTRLTVV.

The chain links TRBV7-2 to TRBJ2-7; 13 nucleotides match TRBD2. The CDR3 covers 16 residues. With V trimmed by 1 base and J by 7 bases, 7 bases remained unmatched. Germline CDR1 and CDR2: SGHTA and FQGNSA. Here the CDR3 DNA reads TGTGCCAGCAGCTTAGTACTAGCGGGAGGGCCAGGGGAGCAGTACTTC. Its protein product is CASSLVLAGGPGEQYF. The complete variable domain, with remaining parts taken from reference TRBV7-2 and TRBJ2-7, reads GAGVSQSPSNKVTEKGKDVELRCDPISGHTALYWYRQSLGQGLEFLIYFQGNSAPDKSGLPSDRFSAERTGGSVSTLTIQRTQQEDSAVYLCASSLVLAGGPGEQYFGPGTRLTVT.

V gene TRBV6-5 combines with J gene TRBJ1-1; the match to TRBD1 covers 7 bases. Germline CDR1 and CDR2: MNHEY and SVGAGI. CDR3 length: 15 amino acids. The V segment lost 7 bases and the J segment 5 bases; nucleotides outside the gene matches: 13. DNA for the CDR3: TGTGCCAGCATCAGGGGGACGAGGCTGGGGACTGAAGCTTTCTTT. Its protein product is CASIRGTRLGTEAFF.

This chain links TRBV5-1 with TRBJ2-3; 9 nucleotides agree with TRBD1. The CDR3 sequence is 16 residues long. Germline V gene sequence: CDR1 SGHRS, CDR2 YFSETQ. Losses at the gene ends were 4 bases for V and 1 base for J; bases not matched to a gene: 7. CDR3 in amino acids: CASSARDRARTDTQYF. The CDR3 nucleotides are TGCGCCAGCAGCGCCCGGGACAGGGCCCGCACAGATACGCAGTATTTT.

The gene calls are TRBV29-1 and TRBJ2-3, with D possibly TRBD2 on 5 matching bases. Deletions cut 4 bases from V and 0 bases from J, with 11 bases between. The CDR3 runs to 14 residues. CDR1 SQVTM and CDR2 ANQGSEA come from the germline V gene. CDR3 coding DNA: TGCAGCGTTGGAGGGCCATCTAGCACAGATACGCAGTATTTT. It codes for CSVGGPSSTDTQYF.

V is TRBV10-1 and J is TRBJ2-5; D possibly matches TRBD1 or TRBD2 (5 bases each). Trimming pared 3 bases from V and 2 bases from J, leaving 19 bases between. CDR1 and CDR2 from the germline V gene are WNHNN and SYGVQD (reference sequence). This CDR3 spans 17 amino acids. CDR3 nucleotide sequence: TGCGCCAGCAGTGAAGAGAGGGGATCACGGCTACAAGAGACCCAGTACTTC. Its protein is CASSEERGSRLQETQYF.

This chain uses TRBV28 with TRBJ2-2; the match to TRBD2 covers 10 bases. V trimming: 2 bases; J trimming: 1 base; junction bases outside the gene matches: 7. Germline V CDR1 and CDR2: MDHEN, SYDVKM. The CDR3 covers 18 residues. CDR3 sequence: CASSLPPSSGRNTGELFF. CDR3 nucleotide sequence: TGTGCCAGCAGTTTACCCCCTTCTAGCGGGAGGAACACCGGGGAGCTGTTTTTT. Complete variable domain (other parts from reference TRBV28 and TRBJ2-2): DVKVTQSSRYLVKRTGEKVFLECVQDMDHENMFWYRQDPGLGLRLIYFSYDVKMKEKGDIPEGYSVSREKKERFSLILESASTNQTSMYLCASSLPPSSGRNTGELFFGEGSRLTVL.

The chain joins TRBV19 to TRBJ2-5, with D hard to call. The V and J ends lost 4 bases and 0 bases respectively, with 6 bases between them. The CDR3 covers 13 residues. CDR1 and CDR2 (germline): LNHDA, SQIVND (reference sequence). The CDR3 DNA reads as TGTGCCAGTAGTAGCCCGTACCAAGAGACCCAGTACTTC. This gives the protein CASSSPYQETQYF.

This clone was observed a handful of times. This chain uses TRBV6-1 with TRBJ2-7; D gene unclear. Germline V gives CDR1 MNHNS, CDR2 SASEGT. The CDR3 runs 12 residues. The V gene lost 6 bases and the J gene lost 4 bases, with 10 bases spanning the gap. The CDR3 DNA follows: TGTGCCAGCAGCGGAAACGGGTACGAGCAGTACTTC. This encodes CASSGNGYEQYF.

The V and J genes are TRBV5-4 and TRBJ1-1; 7 bases map to TRBD1. Trimming cost V 0 bases and J 1 base; bases outside gene matches: 6. The CDR3 is 16 amino acids. Germline V gene lookup returns CDR1 SGHNT and CDR2 YYREEE (reference sequence). The CDR3 protein is CASSLAYRGKNTEAFF. Here the CDR3 DNA reads TGTGCCAGCAGCTTGGCTTACAGGGGCAAGAACACTGAAGCTTTCTTT. Together with reference TRBV5-4 and TRBJ1-1, the CDR3 gives the full variable domain: ETGVTQSPTHLIKTRGQQVTLRCSSQSGHNTVSWYQQALGQGPQFIFQYYREEENGRGNFPPRFSGLQFPNYSSELNVNALELDDSALYLCASSLAYRGKNTEAFFGQGTRLTVV.

The chain uses TRBV6-6 and TRBJ2-1, with D possibly TRBD2 on 7 matching bases. This CDR3 is built from 11 residues. The germline V gene has CDR1 MNHNY and CDR2 SVGAGI (reference sequence). Trimming cost V 5 bases and J 12 bases, with 11 bases left between them. CDR3 sequence (DNA): TGTGCCAGCAGTCCGGGGGGCACGCAGTTCTTC. Residues: CASSPGGTQFF.

The chain couples TRBV18 to TRBJ1-5; tentatively, D is TRBD1 (5 bases). V was cut by 6 bases and J by 5 bases, with 17 bases left in between. The CDR3 sequence is 15 residues long. Germline loops: CDR1 KGHSH, CDR2 LQKENI. The CDR3 loop reads CASSHAGGGDQPQHF. The CDR3 nucleotides are TGTGCCAGCTCTCACGCCGGGGGGGGAGATCAGCCCCAGCATTTT. The variable domain in full, completed from reference TRBV18 and TRBJ1-5, reads NAGVMQNPRHLVRRRGQEARLRCSPMKGHSHVYWYRQLPEEGLKFMVYLQKENIIDESGMPKERFSAEFPKEGPSILRIQQVVRGDSAAYFCASSHAGGGDQPQHFGDGTRLSIL.

As DNA, the CDR3 is TGTGCCAGCAGTTTCGCTACGGGGGAAAAACTGTTTTTT. This encodes CASSFATGEKLFF. The chain carries TRBV28 and TRBJ1-4, with D unclear. V was clipped by 3 bases and J by 8 bases, with 10 bases between them. Germline lookup yields CDR1 MDHEN and CDR2 SYDVKM. The CDR3 is 13 amino acids. Combining the CDR3 with reference TRBV28 and TRBJ1-4 gives the whole variable domain DVKVTQSSRYLVKRTGEKVFLECVQDMDHENMFWYRQDPGLGLRLIYFSYDVKMKEKGDIPEGYSVSREKKERFSLILESASTNQTSMYLCASSFATGEKLFFGSGTQLSVL.

The chain recombines TRBV29-1 with TRBJ2-2; D tentatively reads TRBD1 or TRBD2 (6 bases each). The length of the CDR3 is 13 residues. Germline lookup yields CDR1 SQVTM and CDR2 ANQGSEA. V was cut by 0 bases and J by 5 bases, with 7 bases left in between. The CDR3 loop reads CSVEEGGTGELFF. The CDR3 DNA sequence: TGCAGCGTTGAAGAAGGGGGGACCGGGGAGCTGTTTTTT.

The J gene is TRBJ1-2, the V gene TRBV28; maybe TRBD1 (5 bases). There are 13 residues in the CDR3. CDR1 and CDR2 (germline): MDHEN, SYDVKM. Trimming took 7 bases from V and 6 from J, leaving 15 bases between them. The CDR3 is CASTLGRVNGYTF. The CDR3 DNA reads as TGTGCCAGCACCTTAGGCAGGGTAAATGGCTACACCTTC.

The chain recombines TRBV23-1 with TRBJ2-7, with 8 bases aligning to TRBD1. TRBV23-1 is assigned to the ORF class and has an uncertain function. The V gene end was trimmed by 3 bases and the J gene end by 3 bases; junction bases not matched to a gene: 13. This CDR3 comprises 17 residues. The CDR3 region has the DNA TGCGCCAGCAGTCAGAGCCCGAGACAGGGGCATCTCTACGAGCAGTACTTC. It encodes CASSQSPRQGHLYEQYF.

This clone was observed a single time. The V call is TRBV7-3, the J call TRBJ2-3; a weak D match, TRBD1 (6 bases). Germline CDR1 and CDR2: SGHTA and FQGTGA. This CDR3 is built from 15 residues. V was cut by 2 bases and J by 0 bases, with 9 bases left in between. The DNA of the CDR3 is TGTGCCAGCAGCTTACATGGGACAAGCACAGATACGCAGTATTTT. It specifies CASSLHGTSTDTQYF.

The V call is TRBV6-4, the J call TRBJ1-1, with 11 bases lining up with TRBD1. The CDR3 consists of 16 residues. V shed 4 bases and J 4 bases; nucleotides not matched to a gene: 8. Germline CDR1 and CDR2: MRHNA and SNTAGT. The CDR3 loop reads CASSVSSGTGGTEAFF. The CDR3 nucleotides read TGTGCCAGCAGTGTCTCTTCCGGGACAGGGGGCACTGAAGCTTTCTTT.

This clone showed up just once. This chain links TRBV7-2 with TRBJ1-1, with TRBD1 matching over 7 bases. Germline V CDR1 and CDR2: SGHTA, FQGNSA. After removal of 5 bases from V and 1 base from J, the junction contained 10 bases not matched to a gene. This CDR3 region has 16 residues. This CDR3 is CASSLSPGTANTEAFF. DNA of the CDR3: TGTGCCAGCAGCCTTTCTCCCGGGACAGCGAACACTGAAGCTTTCTTT. Full variable domain (outside the CDR3, taken from reference TRBV7-2 and TRBJ1-1): GAGVSQSPSNKVTEKGKDVELRCDPISGHTALYWYRQSLGQGLEFLIYFQGNSAPDKSGLPSDRFSAERTGGSVSTLTIQRTQQEDSAVYLCASSLSPGTANTEAFFGQGTRLTVV.

The chain uses TRBV28 and TRBJ2-3; TRBD1 aligns across 8 bases. CDR3 length equals 16 residues. The germline V gene encodes CDR1 MDHEN and CDR2 SYDVKM. V lost 2 bases to trimming and J lost 3 bases; unmatched junction nucleotides: 7. CDR3 in DNA: TGTGCCAGCAGTTTAGACAGGGGATGGAGTACAGATACGCAGTATTTT. Amino acids: CASSLDRGWSTDTQYF.